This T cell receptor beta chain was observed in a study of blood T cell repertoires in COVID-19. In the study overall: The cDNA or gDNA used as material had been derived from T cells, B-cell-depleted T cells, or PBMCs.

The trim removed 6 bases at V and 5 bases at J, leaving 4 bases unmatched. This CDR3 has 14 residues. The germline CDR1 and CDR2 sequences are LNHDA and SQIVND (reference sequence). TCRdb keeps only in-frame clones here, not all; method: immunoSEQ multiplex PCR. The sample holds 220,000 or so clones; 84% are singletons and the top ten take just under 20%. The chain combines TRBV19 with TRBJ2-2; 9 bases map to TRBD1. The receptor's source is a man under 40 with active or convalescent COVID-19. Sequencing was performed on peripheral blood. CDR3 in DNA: TGTGCCAGTAGGAACAGGGGGCCGACCGGGGAGCTGTTTTTT. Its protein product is CASRNRGPTGELFF. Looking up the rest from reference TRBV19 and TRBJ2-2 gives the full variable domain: DGGITQSPKYLFRKEGQNVTLSCEQNLNHDAMYWYRQDPGQGLRLIYYSQIVNDFQKGDIAEGYSVSREKKESFPLTVTSAQKNPTAFYLCASRNRGPTGELFFGEGSRLTVL.